This passage covers 32 T cell receptor beta chains from one sample sequenced in a study of a mutant IDH1 vaccine in newly diagnosed glioma. Here immunoSEQ multiplex PCR was the method, and the copy in TCRdb shows in-frame clones only, minus some. The sample includes tens of thousands of clones, more than 65% of them seen just once. Noted time point: baseline, week 1 (first vaccination visit). Treatment defined: pre-vaccination baseline after standard-of-care therapy. Sequencing used PBMCs, obtained from a glioma patient treated with radiotherapy, temozolomide or both. The receptors were gathered from a middle-aged man with glioma. Some clones in this sample may be carry-over from other donors' samples.

This CDR3 is CASSYISGNTIYF. CDR3 coding DNA: TGTGCCAGCAGTTACATCTCTGGAAACACCATATATTTT. The chain combines TRBV6-5 with TRBJ1-3; D uncertain. Germline V lookup: CDR1 MNHEY, CDR2 SVGAGI. The CDR3 spans 13 residues. V was cut by 2 bases and J by 0 bases, with 2 bases left in between.

This sequence joins TRBV30 and TRBJ2-3, with a weak D call TRBD2 (5 bases). CDR1 and CDR2 (germline): GTSNPN, SVGIG (reference sequence). V was pared by 2 bases and J by 2 bases, with 14 bases between. The CDR3 consists of 15 residues. In DNA form, the CDR3 reads TGTGCCTGGAGTATACTGGGAGCGCCCACAGATACGCAGTATTTT. Its protein product is CAWSILGAPTDTQYF.

V is TRBV4-2 and J is TRBJ2-7; TRBD1 agrees at 8 bases. The V gene end was trimmed by 3 bases and the J gene end by 5 bases; junction bases not matched to a gene: 6. In germline, CDR1 is LGHNA, CDR2 YNFKEQ. The CDR3 is 14 residues long. CDR3: CASSQGTGGNEQYF. The CDR3 nucleotides read TGTGCCAGCAGCCAGGGGACAGGAGGGAACGAGCAGTACTTC.

The chain joins TRBV6-6 to TRBJ2-1; D may be TRBD2 (5 bases). CDR1 is MNHNY, CDR2 SVGAGI, per germline (reference sequence). V was clipped by 7 bases and J by 8 bases, with 15 bases between them. The CDR3 covers 13 residues. The CDR3: CASNPHSGHEQFF. CDR3 bases: TGTGCCAGCAACCCCCACAGCGGACATGAGCAGTTCTTC.

The genes are TRBV20-1 and TRBJ2-3; D remains unclear. Germline V gene sequence: CDR1 DFQATT, CDR2 SNEGSKA (reference sequence). The CDR3 is made up of 11 amino acids. CDR3 protein: CRVSGTDTQYF. CDR3 nucleotide sequence: TGCAGGGTCTCTGGCACAGATACGCAGTATTTT.

This chain joins TRBV18 and TRBJ2-7, with 7 bases fitting TRBD1. This CDR3 is built from 13 residues. V trimming: 3 bases; J trimming: 3 bases; junction bases outside the gene matches: 2. CDR1 is KGHSH and CDR2 is LQKENI in the germline V gene. CDR3 region: CASSPGTDYEQYF. The CDR3 DNA follows: TGTGCCAGCTCACCCGGGACAGACTACGAGCAGTACTTC.

This chain links TRBV6-6 with TRBJ2-5; maybe TRBD2 (6 bases). V was shortened by 6 bases and J by 2 bases, with 10 bases between the two germline ends. Germline CDR1 reads MNHNY; CDR2 reads SVGAGI (reference sequence). This CDR3 is built from 13 residues. In nucleotides, the CDR3 is TGTGCCAGCAGCCGGGACTTGCAAGAGACCCAGTACTTC. Translation: CASSRDLQETQYF.

This sequence joins TRBV18 and TRBJ2-5, with 7 bases lining up with TRBD2. The junction had 9 bases not matched to a gene; V was cut back by 2 bases and J by 3 bases. The CDR3 sequence is 16 residues long. Germline values: CDR1 KGHSH, CDR2 LQKENI. DNA for the CDR3: TGTGCCAGCTCACCAGCGATAGTTGGGGGGGAAGAGACCCAGTACTTC. Its translation: CASSPAIVGGEETQYF. The full variable domain, rest sourced from reference TRBV18 and TRBJ2-5, is NAGVMQNPRHLVRRRGQEARLRCSPMKGHSHVYWYRQLPEEGLKFMVYLQKENIIDESGMPKERFSAEFPKEGPSILRIQQVVRGDSAAYFCASSPAIVGGEETQYFGPGTRLLVL.

This chain links TRBV29-1 with TRBJ2-7; D may be TRBD2 (6 bases). Germline loops: CDR1 SQVTM, CDR2 ANQGSEA. The CDR3 consists of 12 residues. The germline V and J ends were trimmed by 8 bases and 4 bases, with 15 bases remaining between them. In DNA, the CDR3 is TGCAGCTGCCGGGACTCTATATACGAGCAGTACTTC. Its protein is CSCRDSIYEQYF.

This chain joins TRBV7-6 and TRBJ1-3; tentatively, D is TRBD1 (5 bases). Trimming took 1 base from V and 10 from J, leaving 8 bases between them. The V gene's germline CDR1 is SGHVS and CDR2 FNYEAQ. CDR3 size: 12 residues. The chain's CDR3 is CASSLVGGTIYF. The CDR3 DNA reads TGTGCCAGCAGCTTAGTTGGGGGGACCATATATTTT.

The V call is TRBV15, the J call TRBJ2-7, with D maybe TRBD1 (6 bases). Germline values: CDR1 LNHNV, CDR2 YYDKDF (reference sequence). CDR3 length: 16 residues. The V end was cut by 3 bases, the J end by 0 bases, with 15 bases between. CDR3 sequence reads: CATSRPGTQSSYEQYF. The CDR3 DNA follows: TGTGCCACCAGCAGGCCCGGGACACAGAGCTCCTACGAGCAGTACTTC.

This sequence joins TRBV15 and TRBJ1-2; D is perhaps TRBD1 (5 bases). V lost 5 bases, J lost 4 bases, and 14 bases lay in between. CDR3 length: 14 residues. Germline CDR1 is LNHNV and CDR2 is YYDKDF (reference sequence). Written as DNA, the CDR3 is TGTGCCACCAGCCCGGTCCGGGGGTCCTATGGCTACACCTTC. Translated: CATSPVRGSYGYTF.

This chain links TRBV6-6 with TRBJ2-5; perhaps TRBD2 as D (7 bases). Trimming removed 6 bases at V and 7 bases at J, with 21 bases between. The CDR3 is made up of 15 amino acids. From germline, CDR1 is MNHNY and CDR2 SVGAGI (reference sequence). CDR3 nucleotides: TGTGCCAGCAGAGGGGGGGCAGGGGCCCTAGGGACCCAGTACTTC. Protein product: CASRGGAGALGTQYF.

The chain links TRBV30 to TRBJ1-1; no definite D call. Germline CDR1 and CDR2: GTSNPN and SVGIG (reference sequence). Trimming cost V 3 bases and J 6 bases, with 14 bases left between them. The CDR3 totals 13 residues. CDR3 sequence: CAWSGQIRSEAFF. The CDR3 DNA follows: TGTGCCTGGAGCGGTCAGATTCGATCTGAAGCTTTCTTT. The full variable domain, with the rest looked up from reference TRBV30 and TRBJ1-1, is SQTIHQWPATLVQPVGSPLSLECTVEGTSNPNLYWYRQAAGRGLQLLFYSVGIGQISSEVPQNLSASRPQDRQFILSSKKLLLSDSGFYLCAWSGQIRSEAFFGQGTRLTVV.

The chain employs TRBV27 and TRBJ1-6; a possible D gene is TRBD1 (5 bases). The V end lost 4 bases, the J end lost 7 bases, and 8 bases lay between the germline ends. Germline values: CDR1 MNHEY, CDR2 SMNVEV (reference sequence). CDR3 length: 13 residues. The CDR3 DNA follows: TGTGCCAGCAGTTCCAGGGAGAATTCACCCCTCCACTTT. This codes for CASSSRENSPLHF.

This clone appeared a single time. The V and J genes are TRBV2 and TRBJ2-2; a possible D gene is TRBD1 (6 bases). The germline V gene encodes CDR1 SNHLY and CDR2 FYNNEI. The CDR3 is 13 amino acids. Deletions cut 10 bases from V and 4 bases from J, with 13 bases between. CDR3 protein: CATEGHLTGELFF. The CDR3 DNA reads TGTGCCACTGAGGGACACCTCACCGGGGAGCTGTTTTTT.

The CDR3 spells CASTKGFGGSTEAFF. As DNA, the CDR3 is TGTGCCAGCACCAAGGGGTTCGGGGGTTCCACTGAAGCTTTCTTT. The rearrangement links TRBV2 to TRBJ1-1; D may be TRBD1 (5 bases). V was trimmed by 7 bases and J by 4 bases, leaving 19 bases between them. The CDR3 runs 15 residues. CDR1 and CDR2 (germline): SNHLY, FYNNEI. Full variable domain (remainder filled in from reference TRBV2 and TRBJ1-1): EPEVTQTPSHQVTQMGQEVILRCVPISNHLYFYWYRQILGQKVEFLVSFYNNEISEKSEIFDDQFSVERPDGSNFTLKIRSTKLEDSAMYFCASTKGFGGSTEAFFGQGTRLTVV.

The chain recombines TRBV30 with TRBJ1-2; no firm D call. Trimming cost V 0 bases and J 0 bases, with 11 bases left between them. Germline V gene data show CDR1 as GTSNPN and CDR2 as SVGIG (reference sequence). The CDR3 has 15 residues. CDR3 loop: CAWSVRGLANYGYTF. For the CDR3, the DNA is TGTGCCTGGAGTGTGAGAGGGCTAGCTAACTATGGCTACACCTTC.

The V call is TRBV6-5, the J call TRBJ1-1; D gene uncertain. Trimming removed 6 bases from V and 1 base from J, with 15 bases in between. Per the germline V gene, CDR1 is MNHEY and CDR2 is SVGAGI. This CDR3 is 15 amino acids long. The CDR3 is CASRPPALGNTEAFF. As DNA, the CDR3 is TGTGCCAGCAGACCCCCCGCCCTGGGGAACACTGAAGCTTTCTTT.

This chain connects TRBV27 to TRBJ1-2, with 8 bases fitting TRBD1. Germline trimming cut 5 bases from V and 7 bases from J; bases unmatched to any gene: 12. The CDR3 extends over 15 amino acids. In germline, CDR1 is MNHEY, CDR2 SMNVEV (reference sequence). The CDR3: CASSPATGGFGGYTF. The CDR3 DNA sequence: TGTGCCAGCAGTCCCGCTACAGGGGGTTTCGGTGGCTACACCTTC.

Only a few counts were recorded for this clone. The chain is built from TRBV7-9 and TRBJ1-6, with 7 nucleotides matching TRBD1. CDR1 is SEHNR and CDR2 is FQNEAQ in the germline V gene (reference sequence). The trim removed 7 bases at V and 10 bases at J, leaving 10 bases unmatched. The CDR3 runs 14 residues. The CDR3 DNA reads TGTGCCAGCACCCAGGGCAGGGGGGGGTCACCCCTCCACTTT. Translating gives CASTQGRGGSPLHF.

A few counts support this clone. The chain joins TRBV7-9 to TRBJ2-2; D not resolved. V lost 8 bases and J 3 bases, leaving 7 bases between the germline ends. Germline lookup yields CDR1 SEHNR and CDR2 FQNEAQ (reference sequence). This CDR3 region has 12 residues. The CDR3: CASVGYTGELFF. The DNA for the CDR3 is TGTGCCAGCGTGGGATACACCGGGGAGCTGTTTTTT.

This clone appeared once. The chain carries TRBV2 and TRBJ1-1; D is ambiguous. Germline V CDR1 and CDR2: SNHLY, FYNNEI. V was pared by 6 bases and J by 5 bases, with 10 bases between. This CDR3 has 12 residues. The DNA of the CDR3 is TGTGCCAGCAGCCGCGGACGTACTGAAGCTTTCTTT. Its protein product is CASSRGRTEAFF.

This clone was found once. This chain connects TRBV6-5 to TRBJ2-1; tentative D call: TRBD2 (5 bases). Looked up from germline, CDR1 is MNHEY and CDR2 is SVGAGI. CDR3 size: 13 residues. V was shortened by 7 bases and J by 6 bases, with 13 bases between the two germline ends. CDR3 sequence (DNA): TGTGCCAGCAAACGGGGTGGAGGCAATGAGCAGTTCTTC. Its translation: CASKRGGGNEQFF.

This clone was picked up one time. The chain's CDR3 is CAIAGAGELFF. The CDR3, as DNA: TGTGCGATAGCGGGCGCCGGGGAGCTGTTTTTT. This sequence joins TRBV6-6 and TRBJ2-2; the match to TRBD2 covers 7 bases. Germline CDR1 is MNHNY and CDR2 is SVGAGI (reference sequence). This CDR3 is built from 11 residues.

The genes are TRBV7-2 and TRBJ1-4, with 9 bases lining up with TRBD1. This CDR3 has 16 amino acids. The V gene end was trimmed by 2 bases and the J gene end by 10 bases; junction bases not matched to a gene: 11. Germline CDR1 reads SGHTA; CDR2 reads FQGNSA. CDR3 residues: CASSLTPGQGFGKLFF. The CDR3 DNA reads as TGTGCCAGCAGCTTAACCCCGGGACAGGGTTTTGGAAAACTGTTTTTT. The full variable domain, in which reference TRBV7-2 and TRBJ1-4 provide the parts outside the CDR3, is GAGVSQSPSNKVTEKGKDVELRCDPISGHTALYWYRQSLGQGLEFLIYFQGNSAPDKSGLPSDRFSAERTGGSVSTLTIQRTQQEDSAVYLCASSLTPGQGFGKLFFGSGTQLSVL.

The rearrangement joins TRBV19 to TRBJ2-2; TRBD2 might be the D (6 bases). The CDR3 has 14 residues. Germline V gene lookup returns CDR1 LNHDA and CDR2 SQIVND (reference sequence). The V gene lost 5 bases and the J gene lost 2 bases, with 9 bases spanning the gap. CDR3 sequence: CASSPGENTGELFF. The CDR3 DNA is TGTGCCAGTAGTCCGGGGGAAAACACCGGGGAGCTGTTTTTT.

This clone was counted a few times. The chain uses TRBV10-3 and TRBJ1-5, with D uncertain. Germline V gene data show CDR1 as ENHRY and CDR2 as SYGVKD. This CDR3 spans 12 amino acids. V was pared by 3 bases and J by 4 bases, with 4 bases between. CDR3 sequence reads: CAISDSNQPQHF. Here the CDR3 DNA reads TGTGCCATCAGTGACAGTAATCAGCCCCAGCATTTT.

The rearrangement joins TRBV5-6 to TRBJ2-7; D is tentatively TRBD1 or TRBD2 (6 bases each). Germline CDR1 SGHDT, CDR2 YYEEEE. V was cut by 0 bases and J by 0 bases, with 16 bases left in between. CDR3 length: 17 amino acids. The CDR3 region is CASSLGGAGTLSYEQYF. The CDR3 DNA reads TGTGCCAGCAGCTTGGGGGGGGCGGGGACTCTCTCCTACGAGCAGTACTTC.

This chain joins TRBV30 and TRBJ2-2, with 8 bases matching TRBD1. V trimming: 2 bases; J trimming: 0 bases; junction bases outside the gene matches: 14. Germline CDR1 is GTSNPN and CDR2 is SVGIG (reference sequence). This CDR3 comprises 19 residues. In DNA, the CDR3 is TGTGCCTGGAGTACCAAGGGACAGGCGACAGTAACGAACACCGGGGAGCTGTTTTTT. Protein product: CAWSTKGQATVTNTGELFF.

The chain joins TRBV5-6 to TRBJ1-2; 8 nucleotides match TRBD1. Trimming removed 4 bases from V and 0 bases from J; junction bases left unmatched: 8. CDR3 length: 16 residues. Germline-derived CDR1 and CDR2 are SGHDT and YYEEEE. The CDR3 DNA reads as TGTGCCAGCAGCAGGAGCGGGACAGGAGCTAACTATGGCTACACCTTC. It is translated as CASSRSGTGANYGYTF.

In its sample, this clone was seen once. In DNA, the CDR3 is TGTGCCAGCAGACTAGCGGGGGCGTACGAGCAGTACTTC. Translating it yields CASRLAGAYEQYF. The chain employs TRBV6-5 and TRBJ2-7, with 11 bases fitting TRBD2. This CDR3 region has 13 residues. With V trimmed by 6 bases and J by 4 bases, 2 bases remained unmatched. Looked up from germline, CDR1 is MNHEY and CDR2 is SVGAGI.